The rows below give T cell receptor beta chains drawn from one sample of a study of cytomegalovirus exposure and HLA in healthy donors. Profiling relied on immunoSEQ multiplex PCR, and the TCRdb table lists in-frame clones only, not all of them. The profile covers about 82,000 clones, with less than 85% appearing a single time and around an eighth taken by the ten largest. The sample taken for sequencing was PBMCs. The receptors here all came from a human donor in good health. Each CDR3 is given with its conserved first and last residue. A D gene is named only where the DNA matches it firmly. Rows may omit the clone size; those that give it use once, few, many or a size class.

d_call | j_call | v_call | clone_size | cdr3_aa | cdr3_nt
TRBD1 | TRBJ1-4 | TRBV6-5 | - | CASSYRGLGTNEKLFF | TGTGCCAGCAGCTACAGGGGGTTGGGAACTAATGAAAAACTGTTTTTT
TRBD1 | TRBJ1-2 | TRBV6-5 | - | CASSGGQVYGYTF | TGTGCCAGCAGTGGGGGACAGGTTTATGGCTACACCTTC
- | TRBJ2-6 | TRBV27 | few | CASSPRFSGANVLTF | TGTGCCAGCAGTCCCAGATTCTCTGGGGCCAACGTCCTGACTTTC
- | TRBJ2-5 | TRBV12-5 | few | CASGPELLKTQYF | TGTGCTAGTGGTCCCGAGCTTCTGAAGACCCAGTACTTC
TRBD1 | TRBJ1-2 | TRBV5-1 | - | CASSSTGTGYYGYTF | TGCGCCAGCAGCTCAACCGGGACAGGGTACTATGGCTACACCTTC
- | TRBJ1-4 | TRBV15 | - | CAARQGPTNEKLFF | TGTGCCGCCCGGCAGGGCCCGACTAATGAAAAACTGTTTTTT
- | TRBJ2-3 | TRBV7-9 | once | CASSPGTTSTDTQYF | TGTGCCAGCAGCCCCGGGACAACTAGCACAGATACGCAGTATTTT
TRBD1 | TRBJ2-7 | TRBV18 | - | CASSPGDRTYEQYF | TGTGCCAGCTCACCAGGGGACAGAACCTACGAGCAGTACTTC
- | TRBJ1-3 | TRBV19 | - | CASSIDLEAGNTIYF | TGTGCCAGTAGTATAGATTTGGAGGCTGGAAACACCATATATTTT
- | TRBJ2-7 | TRBV6-5 | - | CASRIGQGGTYEQYF | TGTGCCAGCAGGATAGGACAGGGAGGGACCTACGAGCAGTACTTC
TRBD1 | TRBJ2-1 | TRBV12-5 | once | CASGLGQGIYNEQFF | TGTGCTAGTGGTTTGGGACAGGGGATCTACAATGAGCAGTTCTTC
- | TRBJ1-2 | TRBV4-1 | once | CASSQDQGNYGYTF | TGCGCCAGCAGCCAAGATCAGGGGAACTATGGCTACACCTTC